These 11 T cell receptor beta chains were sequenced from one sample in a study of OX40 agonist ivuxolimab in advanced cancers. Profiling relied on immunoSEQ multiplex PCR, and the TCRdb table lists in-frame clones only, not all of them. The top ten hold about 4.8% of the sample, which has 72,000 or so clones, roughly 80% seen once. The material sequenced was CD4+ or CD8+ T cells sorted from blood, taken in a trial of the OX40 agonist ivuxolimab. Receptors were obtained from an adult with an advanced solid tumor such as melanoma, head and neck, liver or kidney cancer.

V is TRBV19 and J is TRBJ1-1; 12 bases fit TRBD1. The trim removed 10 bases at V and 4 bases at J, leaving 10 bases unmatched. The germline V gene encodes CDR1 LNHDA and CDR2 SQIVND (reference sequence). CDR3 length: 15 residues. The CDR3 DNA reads TGTGCCACATCCCCGGGACAGGGGGCGGTCACTGAAGCTTTCTTT. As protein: CATSPGQGAVTEAFF.

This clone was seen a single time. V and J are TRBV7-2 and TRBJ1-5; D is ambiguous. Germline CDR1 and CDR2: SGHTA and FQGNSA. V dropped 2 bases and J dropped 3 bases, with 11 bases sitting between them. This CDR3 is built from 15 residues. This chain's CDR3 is CASSLRSADNQPQHF. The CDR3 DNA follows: TGTGCCAGCAGCTTAAGATCGGCGGACAATCAGCCCCAGCATTTT.

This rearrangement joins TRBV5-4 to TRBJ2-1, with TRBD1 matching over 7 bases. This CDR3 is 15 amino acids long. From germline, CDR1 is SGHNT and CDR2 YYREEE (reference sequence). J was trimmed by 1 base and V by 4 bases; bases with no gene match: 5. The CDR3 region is CASSAGTASYNEQFF. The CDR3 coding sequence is TGTGCCAGCAGCGCCGGGACAGCTTCCTACAATGAGCAGTTCTTC.

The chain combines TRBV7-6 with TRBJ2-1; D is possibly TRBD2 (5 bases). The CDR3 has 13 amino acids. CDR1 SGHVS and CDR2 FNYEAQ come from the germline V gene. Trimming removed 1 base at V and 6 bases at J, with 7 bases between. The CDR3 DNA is TGTGCCAGCAGCTTAGGAGGGTCCAATGAGCAGTTCTTC. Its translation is CASSLGGSNEQFF.

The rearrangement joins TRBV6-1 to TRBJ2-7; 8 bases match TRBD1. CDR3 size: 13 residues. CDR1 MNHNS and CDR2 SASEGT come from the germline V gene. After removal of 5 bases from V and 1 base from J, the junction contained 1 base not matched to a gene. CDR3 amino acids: CASSRTGSYEQYF. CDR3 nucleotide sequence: TGTGCCAGCAGTCGGACAGGGTCCTACGAGCAGTACTTC.

The CDR3, as DNA: TGTGCCAGCAGCGCACCCGGGGCACATAATTCACCCCTCCACTTT. Protein product: CASSAPGAHNSPLHF. The V gene is TRBV9, the J gene TRBJ1-6, with TRBD1 as a possible D gene (5 bases). With 3 bases removed from V and 5 bases from J, the gap between germline ends came to 12 bases. CDR1 SGDLS and CDR2 YYNGEE come from the germline V gene. The CDR3 contains 15 residues.

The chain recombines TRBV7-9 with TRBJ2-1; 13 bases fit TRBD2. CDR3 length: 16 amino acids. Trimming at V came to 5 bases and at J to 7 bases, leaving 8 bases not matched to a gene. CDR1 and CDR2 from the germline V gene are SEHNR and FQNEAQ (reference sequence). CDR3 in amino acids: CASSRRGGLAGNEQFF. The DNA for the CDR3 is TGTGCCAGCAGCCGGAGGGGGGGACTAGCGGGAAATGAGCAGTTCTTC.

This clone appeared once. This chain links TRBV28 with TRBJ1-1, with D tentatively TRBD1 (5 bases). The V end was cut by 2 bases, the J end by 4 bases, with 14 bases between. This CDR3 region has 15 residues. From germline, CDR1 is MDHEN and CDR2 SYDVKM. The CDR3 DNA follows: TGTGCCAGCAGTTTACCGGGGCTCGGGGCCACTGAAGCTTTCTTT. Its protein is CASSLPGLGATEAFF.

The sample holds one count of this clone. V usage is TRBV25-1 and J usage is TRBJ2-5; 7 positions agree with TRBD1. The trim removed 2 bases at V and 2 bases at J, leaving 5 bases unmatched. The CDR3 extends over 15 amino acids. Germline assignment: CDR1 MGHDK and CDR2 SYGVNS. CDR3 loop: CASSEGYRGQETQYF. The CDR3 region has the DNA TGTGCCAGCAGTGAAGGGTACAGGGGACAAGAGACCCAGTACTTC. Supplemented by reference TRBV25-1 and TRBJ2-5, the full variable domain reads EADIYQTPRYLVIGTGKKITLECSQTMGHDKMYWYQQDPGMELHLIHYSYGVNSTEKGDLSSESTVSRIRTEHFPLTLESARPSHTSQYLCASSEGYRGQETQYFGPGTRLLVL.

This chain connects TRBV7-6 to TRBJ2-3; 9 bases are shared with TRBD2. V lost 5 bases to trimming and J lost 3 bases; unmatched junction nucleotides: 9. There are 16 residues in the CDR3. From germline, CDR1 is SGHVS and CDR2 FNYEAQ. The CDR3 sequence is CASSPASGGPTDTQYF. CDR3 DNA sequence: TGTGCCAGCAGCCCGGCGAGCGGGGGGCCAACAGATACGCAGTATTTT.

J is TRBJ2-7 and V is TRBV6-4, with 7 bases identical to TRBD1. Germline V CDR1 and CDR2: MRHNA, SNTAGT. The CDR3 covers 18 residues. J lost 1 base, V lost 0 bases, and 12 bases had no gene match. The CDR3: CASSDSTGTGTVSYEQYF. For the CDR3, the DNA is TGTGCCAGCAGTGACTCGACAGGAACCGGGACAGTGTCCTACGAGCAGTACTTC.